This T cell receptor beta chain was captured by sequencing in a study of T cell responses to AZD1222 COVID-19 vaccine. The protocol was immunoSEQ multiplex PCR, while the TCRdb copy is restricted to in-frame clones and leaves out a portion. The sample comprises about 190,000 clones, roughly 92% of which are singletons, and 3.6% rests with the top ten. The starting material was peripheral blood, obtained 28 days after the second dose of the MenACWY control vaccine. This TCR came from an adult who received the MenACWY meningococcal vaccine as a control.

The DNA for the CDR3 is TGTGCCAGCAGCCGGGGGATCGGGGAGACCCAGTACTTC. This gives the protein CASSRGIGETQYF. This chain joins TRBV7-2 and TRBJ2-5, with D perhaps matching TRBD2 (6 bases). Trimming removed 5 bases at V and 5 bases at J, with 12 bases between. This CDR3 is 13 amino acids long. Germline values: CDR1 SGHTA, CDR2 FQGNSA.